These T cell receptor beta chains were read from a single sample in a study of early T cells in non-severe SARS-CoV-2 infection. MiXCR was run by TCRdb on the 5' RACE reads, yielding one entry per CDR3 protein. The table shows 70,000 to 90,000 distinct CDR3 sequences, with around 15% occurring only once. Sequenced input: whole blood. These receptor sequences come from an adult who was a healthcare worker with PCR-confirmed SARS-CoV-2 infection or an uninfected control (not recorded which). Each CDR3 is given with its conserved first and last residue. D genes are given only for firm matches. Where a row states a size, it is once, few, many or the class of an expanded clone; other rows omit it.

CDR3aa: CASSPGHHNEQFF
CDR3nt: TGTGCTAGCAGCCCCGGGCATCACAATGAGCAGTTCTTC
len: 13
j_gene: TRBJ2-1
d_gene: -
v_gene: TRBV7-7
abundance: -

CDR3aa: CSVISGGGSYNEQFF
CDR3nt: TGCAGCGTTATTAGCGGGGGGGGCTCCTACAATGAGCAGTTCTTC
len: 15
j_gene: TRBJ2-1
d_gene: TRBD2
v_gene: TRBV29-1
abundance: -

CDR3aa: CASSPGQFAEQFF
CDR3nt: TGTGCCAGCAGTCCCGGACAGTTTGCTGAGCAGTTCTTC
len: 13
j_gene: TRBJ2-1
d_gene: -
v_gene: TRBV12-3/TRBV12-4
abundance: once

CDR3aa: CSVAIAGGPSEQYF
CDR3nt: TGCAGCGTCGCGATAGCGGGAGGGCCATCCGAGCAGTACTTC
len: 14
j_gene: TRBJ2-7
d_gene: TRBD2
v_gene: TRBV29-1
abundance: few

CDR3aa: CASSRGHPQPQHF
CDR3nt: TGTGCCAGCAGTCGCGGACACCCTCAGCCCCAGCATTTT
len: 13
j_gene: TRBJ1-5
d_gene: -
v_gene: TRBV27
abundance: -

CDR3aa: CASSLSGTSGGVTDTQYF
CDR3nt: TGTGCCAGCAGCTTGTCCGGGACTAGCGGGGGGGTCACAGATACGCAGTATTTT
len: 18
j_gene: TRBJ2-3
d_gene: TRBD2
v_gene: TRBV7-8
abundance: -

CDR3aa: CASSLWSSGANVLTF
CDR3nt: TGTGCCAGCAGCCTCTGGAGCTCTGGGGCCAACGTCCTGACTTTC
len: 15
j_gene: TRBJ2-6
d_gene: -
v_gene: TRBV7-2
abundance: -

CDR3aa: CASSRDRAETQYF
CDR3nt: TGTGCCAGCAGCCGGGACAGGGCCGAGACCCAGTACTTC
len: 13
j_gene: TRBJ2-5
d_gene: TRBD1
v_gene: TRBV11-1
abundance: many

CDR3aa: CASSLMWGQGNSPLHF
CDR3nt: TGTGCCAGCAGTTTAATGTGGGGTCAGGGCAATTCACCCCTCCACTTT
len: 16
j_gene: TRBJ1-6
d_gene: -
v_gene: TRBV12-3/TRBV12-4
abundance: few

CDR3aa: CASSSQGTGEQYF
CDR3nt: TGTGCCAGCAGCTCGCAGGGTACGGGCGAGCAGTACTTC
len: 13
j_gene: TRBJ2-7
d_gene: -
v_gene: TRBV7-8
abundance: few

CDR3aa: CASSSQDGAGTF
CDR3nt: TGTGCCAGCAGCTCCCAGGACGGTGCGGGAACCTTC
len: 12
j_gene: TRBJ1-2
d_gene: -
v_gene: TRBV7-9
abundance: -

CDR3aa: CASSLPSEPRQFF
CDR3nt: TGTGCCAGCAGCCTCCCTAGCGAGCCTCGGCAGTTCTTC
len: 13
j_gene: TRBJ2-1
d_gene: -
v_gene: TRBV7-6
abundance: many

CDR3aa: CASSQSSRGGFGEKLFF
CDR3nt: TGTGCCAGCAGCCAATCTTCGCGGGGGGGATTTGGCGAAAAACTGTTTTTT
len: 17
j_gene: TRBJ1-4
d_gene: -
v_gene: TRBV4-2
abundance: -

CDR3aa: CASSQGLDTQYF
CDR3nt: TGTGCCAGCAGCCAAGGGCTCGATACGCAGTATTTT
len: 12
j_gene: TRBJ2-3
d_gene: -
v_gene: TRBV3-1
abundance: few

CDR3aa: CASSQGMGVNTEAFF
CDR3nt: TGTGCCAGCAGCCAGGGCATGGGGGTGAACACTGAAGCTTTCTTT
len: 15
j_gene: TRBJ1-1
d_gene: -
v_gene: TRBV3-1
abundance: many

CDR3aa: CASSFGAGGTDTQYF
CDR3nt: TGTGCCAGCAGCTTTGGGGCGGGGGGCACAGATACGCAGTATTTT
len: 15
j_gene: TRBJ2-3
d_gene: TRBD2
v_gene: TRBV7-3
abundance: -

CDR3aa: CASRGQLPYEQYF
CDR3nt: TGTGCCAGCAGGGGACAACTTCCCTACGAGCAGTACTTC
len: 13
j_gene: TRBJ2-7
d_gene: -
v_gene: TRBV6-1
abundance: many

CDR3aa: CASSLVVDRQETQYF
CDR3nt: TGTGCCAGCAGCTTAGTCGTGGACAGACAAGAGACCCAGTACTTC
len: 15
j_gene: TRBJ2-5
d_gene: -
v_gene: TRBV7-6
abundance: few